Listed below are T cell receptor beta chains from one sample, sequenced in a study of multiple sclerosis patients with progressive multifocal leukoencephalopathy. Profiled with immunoSEQ multiplex PCR; TCRdb holds only in-frame clones, not every one. The sample holds around 30,000 clones, around 91% seen once. Material: PBMCs, obtained from a patient treated with natalizumab. The origin of the receptors is a human donor with multiple sclerosis. CDR3s include the opening cysteine and the closing phenylalanine or tryptophan. D genes are given only for firm matches. Clone sizes are given selectively: once, few, many, or a class where the clone is expanded.

j_call clone_size d_call v_call cdr3_aa cdr3_nt
TRBJ1-2 once - TRBV7-3 CASSPDKNYGYTF TGTGCCAGCAGCCCTGACAAAAACTATGGCTACACCTTC
TRBJ2-2 - - TRBV5-6 CASRPGPIVFANTGELFF TGTGCCAGCAGACCCGGGCCTATAGTATTCGCGAACACCGGGGAGCTGTTTTTT
TRBJ2-7 once - TRBV6-1 CASSHLNEQYF TGTGCCAGCAGTCACCTTAACGAGCAGTACTTC
TRBJ2-3 - - TRBV7-9 CASSWTLGPPGDRDTQYF TGTGCCAGCAGCTGGACCCTGGGACCTCCGGGGGACCGGGATACGCAGTATTTT
TRBJ2-7 - - TRBV30 CAWSPVGRSSYEQYF TGTGCCTGGAGCCCCGTGGGCCGATCCTCCTACGAGCAGTACTTC
TRBJ1-2 - - TRBV29-1 CSVEGEFYGYTF TGCAGCGTTGAAGGCGAGTTCTATGGCTACACCTTC
TRBJ1-2 - - TRBV7-2 CASSGDTSNYGYTF TGTGCCAGCAGCGGGGACACTTCTAACTATGGCTACACCTTC
TRBJ2-3 - TRBD1 TRBV2 CASRGTGGRTDTQYF TGTGCCAGCAGGGGGACAGGGGGGCGCACAGATACGCAGTATTTT
TRBJ1-5 once - TRBV9 CASSVDGGRNQPQHF TGTGCCAGCAGCGTAGACGGGGGACGCAATCAGCCCCAGCATTTT
TRBJ1-1 - - TRBV4-1 CASSQDREAEAFF TGCGCCAGCAGCCAAGACAGGGAGGCTGAAGCTTTCTTT
TRBJ1-5 - - TRBV6-6 CASSYRQTLDDQPQHF TGTGCCAGCAGTTATAGGCAAACCTTGGACGACCAGCCCCAGCATTTT
TRBJ1-5 - - TRBV2 CASSEDGSFNQPQHF TGTGCCAGCAGTGAGGATGGGAGTTTCAATCAGCCCCAGCATTTT
TRBJ1-1 - - TRBV19 CASSRARRGNTEAFF TGTGCCAGTAGTAGGGCAAGGAGAGGGAACACTGAAGCTTTCTTT
TRBJ1-1 - - TRBV10-3 CAISDSQGHTEAFF TGTGCCATCAGTGACAGTCAGGGGCACACTGAAGCTTTCTTT
TRBJ2-1 - - TRBV4-3 CASSQGERGEQFF TGCGCCAGCAGCCAAGGCGAAAGGGGTGAGCAGTTCTTC
TRBJ1-5 - - TRBV11-2 CASSLENEGNQPQHF TGTGCCAGCAGCTTAGAGAATGAGGGGAATCAGCCCCAGCATTTT
TRBJ1-6 few - TRBV6-1 CASSETEYGSPLHF TGTGCCAGCAGTGAGACGGAGTACGGTTCACCCCTCCACTTT
TRBJ2-7 once - TRBV4-1 CASSRIHTGPRRNEQYF TGCGCCAGCAGCCGCATCCATACAGGGCCCCGAAGGAACGAGCAGTACTTC
TRBJ1-2 - - TRBV9 CASSADDGTSYGYTF TGTGCCAGCAGCGCAGATGACGGAACTTCCTATGGCTACACCTTC
TRBJ1-5 - - TRBV28 CASSLGGSNQPQHF TGTGCCAGCAGTTTAGGGGGTAGCAATCAGCCCCAGCATTTT
TRBJ1-1 - TRBD1 TRBV6-6 CASSYLQGTMNTEAFF TGTGCCAGCAGTTACCTACAGGGGACAATGAACACTGAAGCTTTCTTT
TRBJ1-1 - - TRBV6-1 CASSERRAYHTEAFF TGTGCCAGCAGTGAACGTCGGGCTTACCACACTGAAGCTTTCTTT
TRBJ2-7 - TRBD2 TRBV6-5 CASSYSPGGSYEQYF TGTGCCAGCAGTTACTCCCCGGGAGGATCCTACGAGCAGTACTTC
TRBJ1-1 - TRBD1 TRBV25-1 CASRETGFNRGTEAFF TGTGCCAGCAGGGAGACGGGTTTCAACAGGGGCACTGAAGCTTTCTTT
TRBJ1-2 - TRBD1 TRBV7-8 CASSFWRQRKQGDWDGYTF TGTGCCAGCAGCTTTTGGAGGCAGAGAAAACAGGGGGACTGGGATGGCTACACCTTC
TRBJ2-7 - - TRBV9 CASSPTGFPYEQYF TGTGCCAGCAGCCCCACCGGGTTCCCTTACGAGCAGTACTTC